The 32 T cell receptor beta chains below come from one sample, sequenced in a study of response to subunit inactivated influenza vaccine. In TCRdb, the RT-PCR reads were re-called with MiXCR into one record per CDR3 protein. The repertoire holds 560,000 or so distinct CDR3 sequences, with 7.6% as singletons. The sequences come from PBMCs from blood, collected less than 25 months after vaccination. The source is a man aged 50-75 years who received an inactivated influenza vaccine.

This clonotype was detected many times. The CDR3 reads CSAARGGLYNEQFF. In DNA form, the CDR3 reads TGCAGCGCAGCTCGAGGGGGCCTCTACAATGAGCAGTTCTTC. This chain joins TRBV29-1 and TRBJ2-1; 7 nucleotides match TRBD1. Looked up from germline, CDR1 is SQVTM and CDR2 is ANQGSEA. This CDR3 is 14 amino acids long. Trimming removed 7 bases from V and 3 bases from J; junction bases left unmatched: 9.

This clonotype showed up just a few times. The chain joins TRBV4-1 to TRBJ2-4; D possibly corresponds to TRBD1 (5 bases). In germline, CDR1 is MGHRA, CDR2 YSYEKL. The CDR3 has 15 amino acids. V was trimmed by 4 bases and J by 2 bases, leaving 12 bases between them. CDR3 nucleotide sequence: TGCGCCAGCAGCCGTGGGCAGGGAACCAAAAACATTCAGTACTTC. It translates to CASSRGQGTKNIQYF.

This clonotype was recorded many times. This sequence joins TRBV14 and TRBJ2-3; 9 positions match TRBD2. V was clipped by 4 bases and J by 1 base; unmatched bases: 9. CDR1 is SGHDN, CDR2 FVKESK, per germline. This CDR3 has 17 residues. The CDR3 is CASSPSAGGLGTDTQYF. CDR3 bases: TGTGCCAGCAGCCCGTCTGCGGGAGGGCTTGGCACAGATACGCAGTATTTT. Supplemented by reference TRBV14 and TRBJ2-3, the full variable domain reads EAGVTQFPSHSVIEKGQTVTLRCDPISGHDNLYWYRRVMGKEIKFLLHFVKESKQDESGMPNNRFLAERTGGTYSTLKVQPAELEDSGVYFCASSPSAGGLGTDTQYFGPGTRLTVL.

This clonotype occurred many times. The chain is built from TRBV7-2 and TRBJ2-7; TRBD1 agrees at 9 bases. From germline, CDR1 is SGHTA and CDR2 FQGNSA. Trimming cost V 4 bases and J 5 bases; bases outside gene matches: 15. The CDR3 has 17 amino acids. The CDR3 DNA reads TGTGCCAGCAGCTCCCTGGGAGGCCCGGGACAGGGACACGAGCAGTACTTC. Its protein is CASSSLGGPGQGHEQYF. Full variable domain (missing parts from reference TRBV7-2 and TRBJ2-7): GAGVSQSPSNKVTEKGKDVELRCDPISGHTALYWYRQSLGQGLEFLIYFQGNSAPDKSGLPSDRFSAERTGGSVSTLTIQRTQQEDSAVYLCASSSLGGPGQGHEQYFGPGTRLTVT.

V gene TRBV20-1 combines with J gene TRBJ2-1; 11 bases fit TRBD2. This CDR3 contains 15 residues. Germline CDR1 and CDR2: DFQATT and SNEGSKA (reference sequence). With V trimmed by 3 bases and J by 2 bases, 3 bases remained unmatched. As DNA, the CDR3 is TGCAGTGCTAGGGATAGCGGGGGGGCCTACAATGAGCAGTTCTTC. Residues: CSARDSGGAYNEQFF.

The rearrangement links TRBV12-3 or TRBV12-4 to TRBJ1-2; 7 nucleotides line up with TRBD1. The junction had 7 bases not matched to a gene; V was cut back by 6 bases and J by 3 bases. The CDR3 runs to 14 residues. CDR3 DNA sequence: TGTGCCAGCAGACGACAGGGAAGAGACTATGGCTACACCTTC. As protein: CASRRQGRDYGYTF.

The CDR3 here is CASSLVGPGLYEQYF. The CDR3 DNA is TGTGCCAGCAGCTTAGTTGGGCCAGGGTTGTACGAGCAGTACTTC. The chain carries TRBV7-8 and TRBJ2-7; possibly TRBD1 for D (5 bases). CDR3 length: 15 residues. CDR1 SGHVS and CDR2 FQNEAQ come from the germline V gene. V was cut by 1 base and J by 4 bases, with 14 bases left in between.

This clonotype was recorded many times. This sequence joins TRBV10-3 and TRBJ2-7; no clear D. This CDR3 has 14 amino acids. V was trimmed by 4 bases and J by 1 base, leaving 11 bases between them. The V gene's germline CDR1 is ENHRY and CDR2 SYGVKD. This chain's CDR3 is CAISAFIESYEQYF. The CDR3 bases are TGTGCCATCAGTGCTTTCATAGAGTCCTACGAGCAGTACTTC.

There are a few counts of this clonotype. The chain links TRBV6-5 to TRBJ2-5; 8 bases fit TRBD1. CDR3 size: 14 residues. Per germline, CDR1 MNHEY and CDR2 SVGAGI. Unmatched junction bases numbered 6, after V lost 4 bases and J lost 5 bases. Here the CDR3 DNA reads TGTGCCAGCAGTTCCGGACAGGGATCGGAGACCCAGTACTTC. It yields the protein CASSSGQGSETQYF.

This clonotype was seen repeatedly, ten times or more. The chain joins TRBV20-1 to TRBJ1-1, with a possible D match to TRBD1 (6 bases). CDR1 is DFQATT, CDR2 SNEGSKA, per germline (reference sequence). There are 14 residues in the CDR3. V lost 6 bases and J 1 base, leaving 15 bases between the germline ends. The CDR3 bases are TGCAGTGCCCGAGAGGGACATTCGAACACTGAAGCTTTCTTT. Protein product: CSAREGHSNTEAFF.

In its sample, this clonotype was seen a few times. This chain uses TRBV6-2 or TRBV6-3 with TRBJ2-4; maybe TRBD1 (6 bases). This CDR3 spans 18 amino acids. Per germline, CDR1 MNHEY and CDR2 SVGEGT. Trimming stripped 2 bases from V and 0 bases from J, with 17 bases between. The CDR3 nucleotides are TGTGCCAGCAGTTACACCATACTGACAGGTTTAGCCAAAAACATTCAGTACTTC. Residues: CASSYTILTGLAKNIQYF.

The chain has TRBV18 and TRBJ2-7; TRBD2 matches 13 bases. There are 21 residues in the CDR3. The germline V gene encodes CDR1 KGHSH and CDR2 LQKENI. Trimming at V came to 2 bases and at J to 3 bases, leaving 19 bases not matched to a gene. CDR3 DNA sequence: TGTGCCAGCTCACCAACCACGCCGGGGACTAGCGGGGTCCGACTAAACTACGAGCAGTACTTC. It specifies CASSPTTPGTSGVRLNYEQYF.

The chain employs TRBV18 and TRBJ2-3, with D maybe TRBD2 (5 bases). CDR3 size: 14 residues. V shed 3 bases and J shed 4 bases, with 11 bases lying between them. Per germline, CDR1 KGHSH and CDR2 LQKENI. The CDR3 loop is CASSPSGVPDTQYF. The CDR3 DNA reads as TGTGCCAGCTCACCCTCCGGGGTTCCAGATACGCAGTATTTT.

The V gene is TRBV25-1, the J gene TRBJ2-5; TRBD1 agrees at 7 bases. The length of the CDR3 is 15 residues. J lost 1 base, V lost 3 bases, and 5 bases had no gene match. Germline values: CDR1 MGHDK, CDR2 SYGVNS. The CDR3 coding sequence is TGTGCCAGCAGTGACCCGGGACAGCCCCAAGAGACCCAGTACTTC. This gives the protein CASSDPGQPQETQYF.

The table lists this clonotype with a few counts. This chain uses TRBV5-1 with TRBJ2-7, with TRBD1 matching over 7 bases. The CDR3 loop spans 14 amino acids. CDR1 is SGHRS and CDR2 is YFSETQ in the germline V gene. Trimming removed 5 bases from V and 3 bases from J; junction bases left unmatched: 8. CDR3 DNA sequence: TGCGCCAGCAGGGCCGGGACAGATATCTACGAGCAGTACTTC. Translated: CASRAGTDIYEQYF.

The J gene is TRBJ2-1, the V gene TRBV18, with D possibly TRBD1 on 5 matching bases. The CDR3 has 15 amino acids. Trimming removed 6 bases at V and 5 bases at J, with 17 bases between. Per germline, CDR1 KGHSH and CDR2 LQKENI. The CDR3, as DNA: TGTGCCAGCTCCGCGACCAGGTCCAGGGACAATGAGCAGTTCTTC. Encoded protein: CASSATRSRDNEQFF.

The chain employs TRBV10-3 and TRBJ2-1; the match to TRBD1 covers 12 bases. Germline CDR1 reads ENHRY; CDR2 reads SYGVKD. The CDR3 is made up of 17 amino acids. J gave up 12 bases and V 5 bases, and 17 bases lay outside the gene matches. In DNA, the CDR3 is TGTGCCATCAGTCCAAATCACCGGGACAGGGGGCAAGATGTGCAGTTCTTC. It yields the protein CAISPNHRDRGQDVQFF.

This clonotype occurred a few times. Written as DNA, the CDR3 is TGTGCCATCAGTGAGTCTGGGCTAGCGGGAGTTAGCACTCCTGGGGATACGCAGTATTTT. Translating gives CAISESGLAGVSTPGDTQYF. The chain has TRBV10-3 and TRBJ2-3, with 10 positions matching TRBD2. Trimming removed 0 bases from V and 6 bases from J; junction bases left unmatched: 18. The CDR3 length is 20 residues. Germline V CDR1 and CDR2: ENHRY, SYGVKD.

This clonotype appeared many times. The gene calls are TRBV29-1 and TRBJ1-3; unclear D gene. This CDR3 has 13 amino acids. Per the germline V gene, CDR1 is SQVTM and CDR2 is ANQGSEA. V was pared by 4 bases and J by 0 bases, with 7 bases between. CDR3 nucleotides: TGCAGCGTTGTATGGTACTCTGGAAACACCATATATTTT. It translates to CSVVWYSGNTIYF.

This clonotype was detected a few times. This rearrangement joins TRBV20-1 to TRBJ2-4; D unclear. The CDR3 covers 13 residues. V was pared by 7 bases and J by 0 bases, with 10 bases between. Per the germline V gene, CDR1 is DFQATT and CDR2 is SNEGSKA (reference sequence). The CDR3 sequence is CSVTQVAKNIQYF. The CDR3 DNA reads as TGCAGTGTTACCCAGGTAGCCAAAAACATTCAGTACTTC.

This clonotype was seen only a few times. The chain uses TRBV4-2 and TRBJ2-3, with 8 bases matching TRBD2. The CDR3 totals 14 residues. After removal of 6 bases from V and 4 bases from J, the junction contained 6 bases not matched to a gene. The germline V gene encodes CDR1 LGHNA and CDR2 YNFKEQ. CDR3 sequence: CASSERGRADTQYF. CDR3 sequence (DNA): TGTGCCAGCAGTGAGCGGGGGAGGGCAGATACGCAGTATTTT.

This clonotype was seen repeatedly, ten times or more. This chain connects TRBV7-2 to TRBJ2-7; D uncertain. V shed 1 base and J shed 5 bases, with 12 bases lying between them. There are 14 residues in the CDR3. Germline V gene lookup returns CDR1 SGHTA and CDR2 FQGNSA. Here the CDR3 reads CASSLVGSFHEQYF. The CDR3 DNA sequence: TGTGCCAGCAGCTTAGTCGGCTCCTTCCACGAGCAGTACTTC.

The table lists this clonotype with a few counts. This chain links TRBV5-6 with TRBJ2-1; 8 nucleotides line up with TRBD1. Trimming at V came to 2 bases and at J to 3 bases, leaving 7 bases not matched to a gene. CDR1 SGHDT and CDR2 YYEEEE come from the germline V gene. The CDR3 contains 16 residues. The CDR3 DNA reads TGTGCCAGCAGCTTTTTTGACAGGGGCCACTACAATGAGCAGTTCTTC. Translating it yields CASSFFDRGHYNEQFF.

A note on this clonotype: It may be a read error: a sequence one base away is much more abundant. This chain joins TRBV29-1 and TRBJ2-7; D is tentatively TRBD1 or TRBD2 (5 bases each). Germline V gene data show CDR1 as SQVTM and CDR2 as ANQGSEA. CDR3 length equals 13 residues. The CDR3 region is CSVSGTASYEPYF. The DNA for the CDR3 is TGCAGCGTTAGTGGGACCGCATCCTACGAGCCGTACTTC.

The gene calls are TRBV20-1 and TRBJ2-3, with D possibly matching TRBD2 (6 bases). Germline CDR1 and CDR2: DFQATT and SNEGSKA (reference sequence). V lost 6 bases, J lost 1 base, and 14 bases lay in between. The CDR3 contains 14 residues. CDR3 protein: CSAGGVGGTDTQYF. The CDR3 DNA is TGCAGTGCCGGAGGGGTGGGGGGCACAGATACGCAGTATTTT.

The chain combines TRBV11-2 with TRBJ1-1; TRBD1 agrees at 8 bases. CDR1 SGHAT and CDR2 FQNNGV come from the germline V gene. Unmatched junction bases numbered 3, after V lost 3 bases and J lost 6 bases. The CDR3 loop spans 13 amino acids. The CDR3 DNA follows: TGTGCCAGCAGCTTGGGGACAGGCTCTGAAGCTTTCTTT. Translating it yields CASSLGTGSEAFF.

This clonotype was seen a handful of times. This sequence joins TRBV5-6 and TRBJ2-3; D not certain. Trimming shortened V by 4 bases and J by 0 bases, and 15 bases separated the two germline ends. The CDR3 totals 16 residues. Germline CDR1 reads SGHDT; CDR2 reads YYEEEE. The CDR3 region has the DNA TGTGCCAGCAGCCCAGAAGCCCTGTCTAGCACAGATACGCAGTATTTT. Translating gives CASSPEALSSTDTQYF.

There are many counts of this clonotype. The V gene is TRBV5-1, the J gene TRBJ2-1; tentatively, D is TRBD1 or TRBD2 (5 bases each). Trimming left V 3 bases short and J 2 bases short, with 12 bases between. The CDR3 loop spans 15 amino acids. Germline V lookup: CDR1 SGHRS, CDR2 YFSETQ. This chain's CDR3 is CASSSGTPPYNEQFF. The CDR3 DNA is TGCGCCAGCAGCTCCGGGACCCCCCCCTACAATGAGCAGTTCTTC.

This clonotype has a count of ten or more. The chain uses TRBV5-1 and TRBJ1-5; D might be TRBD1 (5 bases). Germline V CDR1 and CDR2: SGHRS, YFSETQ. This CDR3 is 15 amino acids long. Trimming removed 0 bases at V and 4 bases at J, with 11 bases between. As DNA, the CDR3 is TGCGCCAGCAGCTTGGAGGGGATGCCAAATCAGCCCCAGCATTTT. Amino acids: CASSLEGMPNQPQHF.

Written as DNA, the CDR3 is TGTGCCAGCAACAACTGGTACGAGCAGTACTTC. Encoded protein: CASNNWYEQYF. The rearrangement uses TRBV28 and TRBJ2-7; D uncertain. Germline CDR1 is MDHEN and CDR2 is SYDVKM. V was shortened by 7 bases and J by 4 bases, with 8 bases between the two germline ends. The CDR3 spans 11 residues.

The table lists this clonotype with a few counts. The rearrangement joins TRBV7-2 to TRBJ2-1; 7 bases align to TRBD2. Germline V gives CDR1 SGHTA, CDR2 FQGNSA. V dropped 1 base and J dropped 8; count of bases not matched to a gene: 8. The CDR3 covers 15 residues. The CDR3, as DNA: TGTGCCAGCAGCTTAGTTGCGGGGGTTAATCATGAGCAGTTCTTC. Translated: CASSLVAGVNHEQFF.

The table lists this clonotype with many counts. The chain recombines TRBV7-2 with TRBJ2-7; D perhaps matches TRBD2 (6 bases). With 2 bases removed from V and 4 bases from J, the gap between germline ends came to 12 bases. Germline CDR1 and CDR2: SGHTA and FQGNSA. The CDR3 is made up of 14 amino acids. Here the CDR3 reads CASSLRDGGYEQYF. In DNA, the CDR3 is TGTGCCAGCAGCTTAAGGGACGGAGGGTACGAGCAGTACTTC.